Sequencing of this T cell receptor beta chain was carried out in a study of cytomegalovirus exposure and HLA in healthy donors. On the study more broadly: Approximately 80 million unique TCRs, all from HLA-typed donors, were included in an early release of the data. The study's findings and limits: A later analysis, which compared TCR beta chains of equal frequency, found the HLA-associated ones more clonally expanded.

CDR3 length: 17 residues. The germline V gene has CDR1 SGHRS and CDR2 YFSETQ. V shed 4 bases and J 4 bases; nucleotides not matched to a gene: 14. Worth noting for this clone: Its matching antigen is unknown.

13 Jbeta primers and 60 Vbeta primers were used for the PCR. Assay: immunoSEQ multiplex PCR; the TCRdb copy retains only in-frame clones and omits some. The table records roughly 150,000 clones, 60% to 80% of them present only once. The receptor comes from a male donor in good health and CMV-seronegative. The chain couples TRBV5-1 to TRBJ2-1; 7 positions agree with TRBD2. The specimen sequenced was PBMCs. CDR3 amino acids: CASSILPSGDAYNEQFF. The CDR3 DNA reads as TGCGCCAGCAGCATACTCCCCAGCGGGGACGCTTACAATGAGCAGTTCTTC.